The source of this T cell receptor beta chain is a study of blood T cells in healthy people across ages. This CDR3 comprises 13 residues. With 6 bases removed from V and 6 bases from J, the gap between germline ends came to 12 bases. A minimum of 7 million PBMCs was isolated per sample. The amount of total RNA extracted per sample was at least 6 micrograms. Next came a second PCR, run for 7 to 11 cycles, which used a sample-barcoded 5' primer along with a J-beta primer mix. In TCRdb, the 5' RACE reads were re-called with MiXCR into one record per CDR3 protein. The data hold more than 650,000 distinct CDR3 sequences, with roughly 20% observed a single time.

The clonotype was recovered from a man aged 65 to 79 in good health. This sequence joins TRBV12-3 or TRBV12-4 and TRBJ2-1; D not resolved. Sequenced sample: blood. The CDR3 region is CASSREAPNEQFF. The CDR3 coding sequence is TGTGCCAGCAGCCGTGAAGCACCCAATGAGCAGTTCTTC.